The rows below give T cell receptor beta chains drawn from one sample of a study of T cells in Graves' hyperthyroidism and ophthalmopathy. TCRdb reprocessed the multiplex PCR reads with MiXCR, giving one entry per CDR3 protein. Of some 300,000 distinct CDR3 sequences in the sample, approximately 19% were seen once. Source material: blood. These receptors were collected from a man in his fifties with Graves' ophthalmopathy. Both conserved end residues are part of each CDR3. A D gene is named only where the DNA matches it firmly. Size values are once, few and many counts, or a class for expanded clones, and some rows have none.

TRBJ1-1,.,TRBV5-1,TRBD1,CASRGTGTGGNTEAFF
TRBJ2-7,few,TRBV19,TRBD1,CASSIRDRDTYEQYF
TRBJ2-2,.,TRBV5-1,.,CASSAPGTTGELFF
TRBJ2-7,many,TRBV28,.,CASSETGFSSYEQYF
TRBJ2-1,many,TRBV30,.,CAWSDGNGYNEQFF
TRBJ2-1,few,TRBV9,.,CASSEQGSSYNEQFF
TRBJ2-1,.,TRBV7-9,.,CASSLGLWDFSYNEQFF
TRBJ2-7,many,TRBV4-1,.,CASSPIYTGLSYEQYF
TRBJ2-2,many,TRBV6-1,.,CASSYGANTGELFF
TRBJ1-2,.,TRBV20-1,.,CSARDLSGKAFYGYTF
TRBJ2-2,many,TRBV2,.,CASSDASSTGELFF
TRBJ1-2,many,TRBV12-3/TRBV12-4,TRBD1,CASSLSDRGRGYGYTF
TRBJ2-1,few,TRBV10-3,TRBD1,CAIRMDRGASEQFF
TRBJ2-1,.,TRBV28,.,CASSPPQGRLVQFF
TRBJ1-6,.,TRBV19,.,CASSIDGGSPLHF
TRBJ2-1,.,TRBV6-5,TRBD1,CAGSFWDRAGYEQFF
TRBJ2-1,.,TRBV4-1,TRBD1,CASSLGQGFYNEQFF
TRBJ2-7,many,TRBV9,.,CASSVGPGPEYEQYF
TRBJ1-5,many,TRBV20-1,.,CSAPPGYSNQPQHF
TRBJ1-5,.,TRBV30,.,CAWKGAQGSQPQHF
TRBJ1-6,.,TRBV27,.,CASSSDRKNNSPLHF
TRBJ1-5,many,TRBV18,.,CASSPSGAQQPQHF
TRBJ2-3,.,TRBV20-1,TRBD2,CSADESGREYTDTQYF
TRBJ2-2,few,TRBV2,TRBD1,CASSLMDRGTGELFF
TRBJ1-2,many,TRBV2,.,CASSYKSRAYAYGYTF
TRBJ2-3,many,TRBV5-6,.,CASNSGVDTQYF
TRBJ2-2,.,TRBV11-2,.,CASSLPKSGAFGNTGELFF
TRBJ1-6,few,TRBV6-5,.,CASSFTQGWNSPLHF
TRBJ2-3,.,TRBV4-2,.,CASSQDRDLTGTDTQYF
TRBJ2-1,.,TRBV29-1,.,CSVEGHNEQFF
TRBJ2-1,many,TRBV6-1,.,CASRDLGIYNEQFF
TRBJ2-1,.,TRBV20-1,.,CSARDWGHGSYNEQFF
TRBJ1-1,many,TRBV18,.,CASSPPGGVMNTEAFF
TRBJ1-2,.,TRBV3-1,.,CASRDRTYGYTF
TRBJ2-3,.,TRBV15,TRBD2,CATSTLHTTSTDGVRDTQYF
TRBJ2-2,many,TRBV20-1,TRBD1,CSAGRDRGNTGELFF
TRBJ1-4,many,TRBV30,.,CACKRDFNEKLFF
TRBJ2-7,.,TRBV6-1,TRBD2,CASSEAGLGAGGPGEQYF
TRBJ2-7,many,TRBV20-1,TRBD2,CSARDRLALEQYF
TRBJ2-4,few,TRBV28,.,CASSFRPITARRENIQYF
TRBJ2-2,few,TRBV7-3,TRBD2,CASSLTSGLRELFF
TRBJ2-3,.,TRBV20-1,.,CSAESQNRVPDTQYF
TRBJ2-7,few,TRBV20-1,.,CSARIDTYEQYF
TRBJ1-1,.,TRBV29-1,.,CSVEQGQNTEAFF
.,few,TRBV14,.,CASSHPDPPGAFF
TRBJ2-5,many,TRBV28,TRBD2,CASSFGRFQREQETQYF
TRBJ2-7,.,TRBV6-1,.,CASSGRGGYEQYF
TRBJ2-1,.,TRBV2,TRBD2,CASSDWKSGRALGYSYNEQFF
TRBJ2-2,few,TRBV5-6,.,CASSFLRPNTGELFF
TRBJ2-7,many,TRBV5-1,TRBD2,CASRVGGTGYEQYF
TRBJ2-1,.,TRBV18,.,CASSPLVTDNEQFF
TRBJ2-1,few,TRBV11-3,.,CASSIDPYNEQFF
TRBJ2-5,.,TRBV6-1,.,CASSERACQGGETQYF
TRBJ1-5,many,TRBV28,.,CASTINRGPNQPQHF
TRBJ2-5,many,TRBV30,.,CAWTKTGFQETQYF